The clone carrying this TCR beta chain was observed a few times. Its cognate antigen is unknown. The sample is drawn from a study of cytotoxic CD8 clonotypes in ibrutinib-treated CLL. The study's findings and limits: Clonality was higher at baseline than in age-matched healthy donors and tracked circulating CD8+ T-cell counts. Among the clonotypes, public ones were uncommon and contracted or held stable on treatment.

Only in-frame clones appear in the TCRdb table, and some are missing; sequencing was by immunoSEQ multiplex PCR. The table has some 140,000 clones, around 93% seen once. J lost 5 bases, V lost 4 bases, and 3 bases had no gene match. CDR3 length: 13 amino acids. CDR1 SNHLY and CDR2 FYNNEI come from the germline V gene. Specimen: PBMCs, collected after 12 months of ibrutinib treatment. The sequence derives from a human donor with chronic lymphocytic leukemia. The chain recombines TRBV2 with TRBJ1-2; 8 nucleotides agree with TRBD1. The CDR3 nucleotides read TGTGCCAGCAGTGGACAGGGGCTGTATGGCTACACCTTC. It is translated as CASSGQGLYGYTF.